Below are 24 T cell receptor beta chains sequenced from a single sample in a study of T cell changes during pregnancy in multiple sclerosis. Method: immunoSEQ multiplex PCR; TCRdb's copy keeps in-frame clones and lacks some. The sample yields about 41,000 clones, 80% to 90% seen once. The source was peripheral blood, collected in the first trimester of pregnancy. The receptors originated from a female donor in good health, enrolled as a control in a pregnancy study.

The rearrangement uses TRBV2 and TRBJ1-5; 8 nucleotides line up with TRBD1. With V trimmed by 4 bases and J by 4 bases, 9 bases remained unmatched. Germline CDR1 reads SNHLY; CDR2 reads FYNNEI. The CDR3 extends over 16 amino acids. CDR3: CASSGPRTGLNQPQHF. Written as DNA, the CDR3 is TGTGCCAGCAGTGGTCCCAGGACAGGGTTGAATCAGCCCCAGCATTTT.

This chain joins TRBV7-3 and TRBJ2-7; TRBD1 agrees at 10 bases. The trim removed 5 bases at V and 3 bases at J, leaving 7 bases unmatched. Germline V gene lookup returns CDR1 SGHTA and CDR2 FQGTGA. The CDR3 is made up of 15 amino acids. This CDR3 reads CASSVAGTGDYEQYF. The CDR3 region has the DNA TGTGCCAGCAGCGTAGCCGGGACAGGGGACTACGAGCAGTACTTC.

This clone occurred once. The J gene is TRBJ2-6, the V gene TRBV30; D may be TRBD2 (6 bases). The CDR3 loop spans 14 amino acids. Germline V gives CDR1 GTSNPN, CDR2 SVGIG (reference sequence). V lost 4 bases to trimming and J lost 4 bases, with 11 bases between them. CDR3 bases: TGTGCCTGGACCGGGGGTGCCGGGGCCAACGTCCTGACTTTC. Translation: CAWTGGAGANVLTF.

This clone was picked up one time. This chain uses TRBV6-5 with TRBJ1-5, with a tentative D call TRBD1 (6 bases). The CDR3 runs 15 residues. Germline loops: CDR1 MNHEY, CDR2 SVGAGI. V was shortened by 5 bases and J by 5 bases, with 16 bases between the two germline ends. The CDR3 reads CASSPLGGADQPQHF. CDR3 sequence (DNA): TGTGCCAGCAGTCCCCTTGGGGGGGCCGATCAGCCCCAGCATTTT.

This clone was counted between two and nine times. This rearrangement joins TRBV4-1 to TRBJ1-5, with 7 bases lining up with TRBD1. Germline CDR1 is MGHRA and CDR2 is YSYEKL. There are 14 residues in the CDR3. J gave up 4 bases and V 1 base, and 1 base lay outside the gene matches. The CDR3 spells CASSQVDRNQPQHF. The CDR3 bases are TGCGCCAGCAGCCAAGTGGACAGGAATCAGCCCCAGCATTTT.

As regards this clone: It is unclear where the CDR3 begins or ends on the DNA, so no DNA is shown, and the CDR3 is as TCRdb lists it. This chain connects TRBV30 to TRBJ2-2; the D segment call TRBD2 is taken from the table without a DNA check. The CDR3 region is 19 residues in length, termini included. Germline CDR1 reads GTSNPN; CDR2 reads SVGIG (reference sequence). The CDR3: CAWSSPHALAGAGTGSCFF.

The chain combines TRBV2 with TRBJ1-2, with D possibly TRBD1 on 6 matching bases. V shed 4 bases and J shed 6 bases, with 15 bases lying between them. CDR3 length: 14 residues. Germline V gene sequence: CDR1 SNHLY, CDR2 FYNNEI. The CDR3, as DNA: TGTGCCAGCAGTGGTTTTAACAGGGAACATGGCTACACCTTC. This translates into CASSGFNREHGYTF.

This clone was seen just once. This sequence joins TRBV5-8 and TRBJ1-2; D is undetermined. The CDR3 sequence is 17 residues long. CDR1 is SGHTS and CDR2 is YDEGEE in the germline V gene. Trimming stripped 6 bases from V and 3 bases from J, with 24 bases between. CDR3 bases: TGTGCCAGCATTTACGATCCTAGTGGTTTGGCGGACTATGGCTACACCTTC. Amino acids: CASIYDPSGLADYGYTF. The complete variable domain, with remaining parts taken from reference TRBV5-8 and TRBJ1-2, reads EAGVTQSPTHLIKTRGQQATLRCSPISGHTSVYWYQQALGLGLQFLLWYDEGEERNRGNFPPRFSGRQFPNYSSELNVNALELEDSALYLCASIYDPSGLADYGYTFGSGTRLTVV.

The rearrangement joins TRBV30 to TRBJ1-2; possibly TRBD1 for D (5 bases). The CDR3 has 15 residues. Trimming took 2 bases from V and 4 from J, leaving 17 bases between them. In germline, CDR1 is GTSNPN, CDR2 SVGIG (reference sequence). CDR3 coding DNA: TGTGCCTGGAGTCCCGGGACTATCTTTAGCTATGGCTACACCTTC. It yields the protein CAWSPGTIFSYGYTF. Using reference TRBV30 and TRBJ1-2 for the parts outside the CDR3, the full variable domain is SQTIHQWPATLVQPVGSPLSLECTVEGTSNPNLYWYRQAAGRGLQLLFYSVGIGQISSEVPQNLSASRPQDRQFILSSKKLLLSDSGFYLCAWSPGTIFSYGYTFGSGTRLTVV.

The chain has TRBV4-2 and TRBJ2-3, with D perhaps TRBD1 (5 bases). The CDR3 contains 16 residues. From germline, CDR1 is LGHNA and CDR2 YNFKEQ. Trimming left V 4 bases short and J 2 bases short, with 16 bases between. CDR3 in DNA: TGTGCCAGCAGCCCGGACCAACAGGAAACCACAGATACGCAGTATTTT. Translation: CASSPDQQETTDTQYF.

The V call is TRBV6-5, the J call TRBJ2-1; 9 positions agree with TRBD2. CDR1 and CDR2 (germline): MNHEY, SVGAGI. The CDR3 is 13 amino acids. V lost 8 bases, J lost 3 bases, and 2 bases stayed unmatched. The CDR3 coding sequence is TGTGCCAGCCGACTAGCGGTCTACAATGAGCAGTTCTTC. Translating it yields CASRLAVYNEQFF.

The rearrangement joins TRBV5-1 to TRBJ2-7, with a tentative D call TRBD2 (6 bases). V gave up 4 bases and J gave up 5 bases, with 16 bases separating them. From germline, CDR1 is SGHRS and CDR2 YFSETQ. The CDR3 extends over 14 amino acids. CDR3 DNA: TGCGCCAGCAGCAAAGGAGGGGTTTTCGACGAGCAGTACTTC. It yields the protein CASSKGGVFDEQYF.

V gene TRBV6-5 combines with J gene TRBJ2-3; 10 bases align to TRBD2. Germline CDR1 reads MNHEY; CDR2 reads SVGAGI. The junction had 8 bases not matched to a gene; V was cut back by 10 bases and J by 4 bases. This CDR3 spans 14 amino acids. CDR3 region: CATRGTSEADTQYF. CDR3 coding DNA: TGTGCCACCCGCGGGACTAGCGAGGCAGATACGCAGTATTTT.

J is TRBJ2-5 and V is TRBV4-3, with 12 bases that match TRBD2. Germline trimming cut 3 bases from V and 5 bases from J; bases unmatched to any gene: 7. In germline, CDR1 is LGHNA, CDR2 YSLEER. The CDR3 has 16 amino acids. DNA of the CDR3: TGCGCCAGCAGCCAGACTAGCGGGGGCGTCGGGGAGACCCAGTACTTC. Translation: CASSQTSGGVGETQYF.

This chain connects TRBV6-6 to TRBJ1-5; 12 bases agree with TRBD1. Per the germline V gene, CDR1 is MNHNY and CDR2 is SVGAGI (reference sequence). V was pared by 6 bases and J by 5 bases, with 5 bases of the junction left unmatched. The CDR3 has 15 amino acids. CDR3 in DNA: TGTGCCAGCAGCCCCGGGACAGGGGGCTATCAGCCCCAGCATTTT. Translating gives CASSPGTGGYQPQHF.

The chain uses TRBV18 and TRBJ1-3; no clear D gene. The CDR3 is 16 residues long. Per germline, CDR1 KGHSH and CDR2 LQKENI. V lost 3 bases and J lost 0, with 12 bases in between. The CDR3 bases are TGTGCCAGCTCACCGCAACAGCTCGGCTCTGGAAACACCATATATTTT. This gives the protein CASSPQQLGSGNTIYF.

The chain has TRBV28 and TRBJ2-7, with TRBD1 identical over 9 bases. CDR3 length equals 15 residues. The junction had 12 bases not matched to a gene; V was cut back by 3 bases and J by 9 bases. CDR1 is MDHEN, CDR2 SYDVKM, per germline. The CDR3 is CASSLPGQGPRAQYF. The CDR3 coding sequence is TGTGCCAGCAGTTTGCCCGGACAGGGGCCCAGGGCGCAGTACTTC.

The chain has TRBV4-3 and TRBJ2-6; D perhaps matches TRBD2 (6 bases). CDR1 is LGHNA and CDR2 is YSLEER in the germline V gene. This CDR3 is 15 amino acids long. Trimming left V 11 bases short and J 0 bases short, with 14 bases between. The DNA for the CDR3 is TGCGCCGGGAGGCAGGCCCGCTCTGGGGCCAACGTCCTGACTTTC. It translates to CAGRQARSGANVLTF.

This sequence joins TRBV11-2 and TRBJ1-3; D perhaps matches TRBD1 (5 bases). There are 15 residues in the CDR3. V lost 0 bases and J lost 4, with 10 bases in between. Germline CDR1 is SGHAT and CDR2 is FQNNGV. CDR3 protein: CASSLEPGVGNTIYF. As DNA, the CDR3 is TGTGCCAGCAGCTTAGAACCGGGGGTCGGAAACACCATATATTTT.

The chain joins TRBV29-1 to TRBJ1-1, with D maybe TRBD1 (6 bases). Per germline, CDR1 SQVTM and CDR2 ANQGSEA. Trimming removed 5 bases from V and 5 bases from J, with 12 bases in between. The CDR3 covers 12 residues. CDR3 in amino acids: CSVLRGGTEAFF. CDR3 nucleotide sequence: TGCAGCGTTCTAAGGGGGGGAACTGAAGCTTTCTTT. Filled out from reference TRBV29-1 and TRBJ1-1, the complete variable domain reads SAVISQKPSRDICQRGTSLTIQCQVDSQVTMMFWYRQQPGQSLTLIATANQGSEATYESGFVIDKFPISRPNLTFSTLTVSNMSPEDSSIYLCSVLRGGTEAFFGQGTRLTVV.

The chain employs TRBV7-3 and TRBJ2-5; the D gene is possibly TRBD2 (5 bases). Germline V gene lookup returns CDR1 SGHTA and CDR2 FQGTGA. Trimming removed 4 bases from V and 2 bases from J, with 14 bases in between. The CDR3 contains 15 residues. The CDR3 protein is CASSSGGGLQETQYF. The CDR3 bases are TGTGCCAGCAGCTCCGGCGGAGGTCTACAAGAGACCCAGTACTTC.

J is TRBJ1-3 and V is TRBV11-2; 8 positions agree with TRBD1. Germline CDR1 SGHAT, CDR2 FQNNGV. The CDR3 consists of 13 residues. Unmatched junction bases numbered 4, after V lost 8 bases and J lost 4 bases. CDR3 bases: TGTGCCAGCCGGTGGACAGGGGGAAACACCATATATTTT. Translated, it gives CASRWTGGNTIYF.

The chain carries TRBV11-2 and TRBJ2-7, with 8 bases matching TRBD2. The CDR3 is 14 residues long. The germline V gene encodes CDR1 SGHAT and CDR2 FQNNGV. V dropped 1 base and J dropped 3; count of bases not matched to a gene: 2. The CDR3 nucleotides are TGTGCCAGCAGCTTAGCAGCGGGGGACTACGAGCAGTACTTC. It is translated as CASSLAAGDYEQYF. Combining the CDR3 with reference TRBV11-2 and TRBJ2-7 gives the whole variable domain EAGVAQSPRYKIIEKRQSVAFWCNPISGHATLYWYQQILGQGPKLLIQFQNNGVVDDSQLPKDRFSAERLKGVDSTLKIQPAKLEDSAVYLCASSLAAGDYEQYFGPGTRLTVT.

The table lists this clone with a few counts. The DNA of the CDR3 is TGTGCCAGCAGTTTATCAGGGGTCAATCAGCCCCAGCATTTT. It codes for CASSLSGVNQPQHF. This chain joins TRBV27 and TRBJ1-5, with D possibly being TRBD1 (5 bases). This CDR3 region has 14 residues. Germline CDR1 and CDR2: MNHEY and SMNVEV (reference sequence). V gave up 0 bases and J gave up 3 bases, with 6 bases separating them.